The 8 T cell receptor beta chains in this list originate from one sample, sequenced in a study of T-cell memory formation after mild COVID-19. A single record per CDR3 protein comes from TCRdb applying MiXCR to the 5' RACE reads. The data hold a few hundred thousand distinct CDR3 sequences, with 8% to 11% observed a single time. The sample taken for sequencing was PBMCs or a T cell subset sorted from them (not recorded which). All receptors come from a man aged 18 to 35 who had mild COVID-19 (a few samples of this study predate the infection). Cell type and time point are not known.

This clonotype was observed at least ten times. The gene calls are TRBV12-3 or TRBV12-4 and TRBJ2-3, with D maybe TRBD2 (6 bases). V gave up 3 bases and J gave up 2 bases, with 15 bases separating them. This CDR3 region has 16 residues. The CDR3 region has the DNA TGTGCCAGCAGTTTTGGTAGCGGTGACCTCACAGATACGCAGTATTTT. Residues: CASSFGSGDLTDTQYF.

This clonotype was seen only a few times. The chain joins TRBV7-8 to TRBJ2-1, with a possible D match to TRBD2 (6 bases). In germline, CDR1 is SGHVS, CDR2 FQNEAQ. V lost 2 bases, J lost 6 bases, and 29 bases lay in between. This CDR3 region has 20 residues. CDR3 nucleotides: TGTGCCAGCAGCTTAAGTCGGTATAAGTTCAAACGGGGGAATGGCAATGAGCAGTTCTTC. This sequence encodes CASSLSRYKFKRGNGNEQFF.

The chain has TRBV4-3 and TRBJ1-2, with a weak D call TRBD1 (6 bases). Deletions cut 4 bases from V and 6 bases from J, with 18 bases between. The CDR3 totals 15 residues. Germline V gene data show CDR1 as LGHNA and CDR2 as YSLEER. The CDR3 is CASSPDLGTWDGYTF. CDR3 nucleotide sequence: TGCGCCAGCAGCCCGGACCTTGGGACATGGGATGGCTACACCTTC.

A few counts support this clonotype. The chain employs TRBV7-6 and TRBJ2-3, with D perhaps matching TRBD2 (5 bases). V lost 5 bases and J lost 5, with 23 bases in between. Germline assignment: CDR1 SGHVS and CDR2 FNYEAQ. The CDR3 spans 17 residues. The CDR3 is CASSPLVLGGGGDTQYF. The DNA for the CDR3 is TGTGCCAGCAGCCCCCTAGTTTTGGGCGGCGGAGGAGATACGCAGTATTTT.

The chain uses TRBV6-6 and TRBJ1-1, with 8 bases that match TRBD1. CDR1 MNHNY and CDR2 SVGAGI come from the germline V gene (reference sequence). Unmatched junction bases numbered 3, after V lost 0 bases and J lost 3 bases. The CDR3 covers 15 residues. CDR3 region: CASSYSRQGHTEAFF. The CDR3 DNA is TGTGCCAGCAGTTACTCCCGACAGGGGCACACTGAAGCTTTCTTT.

This clonotype was found a few times. This chain connects TRBV10-3 to TRBJ1-5; the D gene is possibly TRBD1 (5 bases). The CDR3 contains 14 residues. Germline CDR1 ENHRY, CDR2 SYGVKD. The ends were cut back, 4 bases at V and 0 bases at J, with 7 bases in the middle. CDR3 coding DNA: TGTGCCATCAGTGGACAGTATAGCAATCAGCCCCAGCATTTT. Its translation is CAISGQYSNQPQHF.

The V gene is TRBV7-2, the J gene TRBJ2-5; either TRBD1 or TRBD2 may supply D (6 bases each). Trimming cost V 1 base and J 5 bases, with 14 bases left between them. CDR3 length: 15 amino acids. Germline assignment: CDR1 SGHTA and CDR2 FQGNSA. CDR3 sequence (DNA): TGTGCCAGCAGCTTAGGGGGGGCCTTGAAGGAGACCCAGTACTTC. The encoded protein is CASSLGGALKETQYF. The full variable domain, rest sourced from reference TRBV7-2 and TRBJ2-5, is GAGVSQSPSNKVTEKGKDVELRCDPISGHTALYWYRQSLGQGLEFLIYFQGNSAPDKSGLPSDRFSAERTGGSVSTLTIQRTQQEDSAVYLCASSLGGALKETQYFGPGTRLLVL.

This clonotype has a handful of counts. J is TRBJ2-5 and V is TRBV5-4; 7 positions match TRBD2. The CDR3 totals 14 residues. With 6 bases clipped from V and 5 bases from J, the junction kept 10 bases outside the gene matches. CDR1 and CDR2 (germline): SGHNT, YYREEE (reference sequence). CDR3 bases: TGTGCCAGCACCCTATCTAGCGGTGGGGAGACCCAGTACTTC. It encodes CASTLSSGGETQYF.